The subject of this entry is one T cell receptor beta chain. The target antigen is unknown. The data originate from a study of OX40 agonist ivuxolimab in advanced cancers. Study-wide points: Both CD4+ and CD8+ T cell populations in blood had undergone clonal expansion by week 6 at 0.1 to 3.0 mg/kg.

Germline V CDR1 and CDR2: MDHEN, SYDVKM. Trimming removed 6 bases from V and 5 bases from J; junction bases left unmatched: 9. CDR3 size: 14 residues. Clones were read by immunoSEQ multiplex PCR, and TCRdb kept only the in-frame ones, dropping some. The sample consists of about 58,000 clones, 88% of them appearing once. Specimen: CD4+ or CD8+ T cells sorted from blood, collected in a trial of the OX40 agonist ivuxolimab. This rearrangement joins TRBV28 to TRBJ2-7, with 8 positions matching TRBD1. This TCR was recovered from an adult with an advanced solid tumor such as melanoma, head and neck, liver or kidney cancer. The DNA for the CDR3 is TGTGCCAGCAGGCAGACAGGGGCGGTCAACGAGCAGTACTTC. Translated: CASRQTGAVNEQYF.